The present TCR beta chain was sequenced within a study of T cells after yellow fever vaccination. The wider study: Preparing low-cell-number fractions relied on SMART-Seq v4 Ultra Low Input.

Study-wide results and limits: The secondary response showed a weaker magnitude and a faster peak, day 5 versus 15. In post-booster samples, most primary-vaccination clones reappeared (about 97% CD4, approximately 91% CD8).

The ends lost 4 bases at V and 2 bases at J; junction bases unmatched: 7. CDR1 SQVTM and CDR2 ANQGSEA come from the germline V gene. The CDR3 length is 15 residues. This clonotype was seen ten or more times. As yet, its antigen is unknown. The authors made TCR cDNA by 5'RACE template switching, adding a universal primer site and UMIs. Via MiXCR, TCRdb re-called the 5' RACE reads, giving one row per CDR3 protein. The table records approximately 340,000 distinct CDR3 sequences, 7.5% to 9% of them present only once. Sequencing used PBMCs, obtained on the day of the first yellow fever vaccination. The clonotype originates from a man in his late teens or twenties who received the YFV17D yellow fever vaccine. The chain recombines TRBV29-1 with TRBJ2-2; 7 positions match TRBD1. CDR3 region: CSVGTDRLNTGELFF. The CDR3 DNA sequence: TGCAGCGTTGGGACGGACAGGTTAAACACCGGGGAGCTGTTTTTT.